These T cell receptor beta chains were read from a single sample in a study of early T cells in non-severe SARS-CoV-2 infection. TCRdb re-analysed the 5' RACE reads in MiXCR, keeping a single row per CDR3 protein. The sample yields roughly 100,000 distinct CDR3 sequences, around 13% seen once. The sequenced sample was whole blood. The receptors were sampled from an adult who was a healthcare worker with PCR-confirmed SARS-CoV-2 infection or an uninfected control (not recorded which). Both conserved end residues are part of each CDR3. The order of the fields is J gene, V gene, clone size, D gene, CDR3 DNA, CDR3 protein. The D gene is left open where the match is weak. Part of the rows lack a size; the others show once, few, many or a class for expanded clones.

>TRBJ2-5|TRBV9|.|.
TGTGCCAGCAGCACCCGACCTGGCCAAGAGACCCAGTACTTC
CASSTRPGQETQYF
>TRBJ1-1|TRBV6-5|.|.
TGTGCCAGCAGTTACCCGACTCCGGTTGTCTTT
CASSYPTPVVF
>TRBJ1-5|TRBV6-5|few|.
TGTGCCAGCAGTTACGAAGGGGTCGAGCCCCAGCATTTT
CASSYEGVEPQHF
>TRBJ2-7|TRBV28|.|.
TGTGCCAGCAGGGTGAACTACGAGCAGTACTTC
CASRVNYEQYF
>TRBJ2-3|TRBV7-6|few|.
TGTGCCAGCAGCTTAGCGGGGTACACAGATACGCAGTATTTT
CASSLAGYTDTQYF
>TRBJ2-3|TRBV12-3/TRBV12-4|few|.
TGTGCCAGCAGTTTTACCGACACAGATACGCAGTATTTT
CASSFTDTDTQYF
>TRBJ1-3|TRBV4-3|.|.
TGCGCCAGCAGCCAAGAATCCAGGGCTGGAAACACCATATATTTT
CASSQESRAGNTIYF
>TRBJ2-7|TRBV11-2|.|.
TGTGCCAGCAGCTTCTATGCGGGGAGTTACGAGCAGTACTTC
CASSFYAGSYEQYF
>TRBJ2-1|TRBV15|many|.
TGTGCCACCAGCCCGCGGTACAATGAGCAGTTCTTC
CATSPRYNEQFF
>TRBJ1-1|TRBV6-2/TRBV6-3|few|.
TGTGCCAGCAGCGCGTTAGTTAACACTGAAGCTTTCTTT
CASSALVNTEAFF
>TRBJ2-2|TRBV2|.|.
TGTGCCAGCACTTGGGAAAACACCGGGGAGCTGTTTTTT
CASTWENTGELFF
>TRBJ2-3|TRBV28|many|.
TGTGCCAGCAGTTTTGAGGGAACAGATACGCAGTATTTT
CASSFEGTDTQYF
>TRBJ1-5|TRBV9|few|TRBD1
TGTGCCAGCGGGACAGCGAATCAGCCCCAGCATTTT
CASGTANQPQHF
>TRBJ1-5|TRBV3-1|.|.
TGTGCCAGCAGCCGGGGGGGCAGGAATCAGCCCCAGCATTTT
CASSRGGRNQPQHF
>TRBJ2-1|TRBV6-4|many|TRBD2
TGTGCCAGCAGTGACTCTAGCGGGAGCAATGAGCAGTTCTTC
CASSDSSGSNEQFF
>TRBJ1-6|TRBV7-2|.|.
TGTACCAGCAGCTTGGAACGAGGGATTAGGTCACCCCTCCACTTT
CTSSLERGIRSPLHF
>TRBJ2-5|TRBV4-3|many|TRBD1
TGCGCCAGCAGCCAGGGGACAGAAGAGACCCAGTACTTC
CASSQGTEETQYF
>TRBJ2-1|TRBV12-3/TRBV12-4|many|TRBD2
TGTGCCAGCAGACCTAGCGGGCGGGGTGCCTATGAGCAGTTCTTC
CASRPSGRGAYEQFF
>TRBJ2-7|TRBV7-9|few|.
TGTGCCAGCAGCTTAATGTACGGGAGAGAGTACGAGCAGTACTTC
CASSLMYGREYEQYF
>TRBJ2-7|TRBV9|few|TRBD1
TGTGCCAGCAGCGGTCCCCCTACGACAGGGAAAAATTACGAGCAGTACTTC
CASSGPPTTGKNYEQYF
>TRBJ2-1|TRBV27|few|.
TGTGCCAGCAGTTTGCCGTCAGGTCCTCCGTTCTTC
CASSLPSGPPFF
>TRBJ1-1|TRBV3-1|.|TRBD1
TGTGCCAGCAGCAAAACAGGGGGCATGGACACTGAAGCTTTCTTT
CASSKTGGMDTEAFF
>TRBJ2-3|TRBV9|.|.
TGTGCCAGCAGCCTGAACCGGGATCTCACAGATACGCAGTATTTT
CASSLNRDLTDTQYF
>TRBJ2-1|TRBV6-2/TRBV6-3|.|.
TGTGCCAGCAGCCACCCCAATGAGCAGTTCTTC
CASSHPNEQFF
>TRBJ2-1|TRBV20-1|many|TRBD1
TGCAGTGCTGACAGGGGAACATACAATGAGCAGTTCTTC
CSADRGTYNEQFF
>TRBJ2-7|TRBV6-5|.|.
TGTGCCAGCAGTAGGGTAGAAAGCTCCTACGAGCAGTACTTC
CASSRVESSYEQYF
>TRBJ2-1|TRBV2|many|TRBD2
TGTGCCAGCAGTGGGGGACTAGCGTCCTACAATGAGCAGTTCTTC
CASSGGLASYNEQFF
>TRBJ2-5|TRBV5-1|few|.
TGCGCCAGCAGAATTAGTCAGGGTGAGACCCAGTACTTC
CASRISQGETQYF
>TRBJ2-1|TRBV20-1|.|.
TGCAGTGCTAGGACCATGGGCCGGGCGGGCTCCTACAATGAGCAGTTCTTC
CSARTMGRAGSYNEQFF
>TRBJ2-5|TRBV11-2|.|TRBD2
TGTGCCAGCAGGTCCCCCCGGACTAGCGGGAGAGGGACCCAGTACTTC
CASRSPRTSGRGTQYF
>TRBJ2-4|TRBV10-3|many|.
TGTGCCATCAGTGAGAGGAACGACATTCAGTACTTC
CAISERNDIQYF
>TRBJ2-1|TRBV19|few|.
TGTGCCAGTAGTATTAACTCCTACAATGAGCAGTTCTTC
CASSINSYNEQFF
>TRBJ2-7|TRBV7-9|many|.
TGTGCCAGCAGCGGGACCACCTACGAGCAGTACTTC
CASSGTTYEQYF
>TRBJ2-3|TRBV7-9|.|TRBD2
TGTGCCAGCAGCCCCCTCCCCGTCAGCGGGAGAAGGGACACAGATACGCAGTATTTT
CASSPLPVSGRRDTDTQYF
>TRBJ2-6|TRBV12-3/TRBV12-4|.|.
TGTGCCAGCAGTCCGGACGCATGGTCTGGGGCCAACGTCCTGACTTTC
CASSPDAWSGANVLTF
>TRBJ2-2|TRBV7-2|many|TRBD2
TGTGCCAGCAGCCCAACGGTGTCGGCGGGAGGGGTCGGGGAGCTGTTTTTT
CASSPTVSAGGVGELFF
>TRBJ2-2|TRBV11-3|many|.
TGTGCCAGCAGCTTATCCGGGACCGGGGAGCTGTTTTTT
CASSLSGTGELFF
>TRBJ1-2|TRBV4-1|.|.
TGCGCCAGCAGCCAAGACCCCGGCCAACTTAACTATGGCTACACCTTC
CASSQDPGQLNYGYTF
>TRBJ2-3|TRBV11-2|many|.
TGTGCCAGCAGCTTGACAGGTTCCCGCACAGATACGCAGTATTTT
CASSLTGSRTDTQYF
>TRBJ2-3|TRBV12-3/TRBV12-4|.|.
TGTGCCAGCAGCTCAGACAGGACCACAGATACGCAGTATTTT
CASSSDRTTDTQYF
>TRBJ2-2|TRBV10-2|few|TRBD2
TGCGCCAGCAGGGGACTAGCGGGGGCGAACACCGGGGAGCTGTTTTTT
CASRGLAGANTGELFF
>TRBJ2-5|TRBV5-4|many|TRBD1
TGTGCCAGCAGCATGACCGGGACAGGGCTTGGGGAGACCCAGTACTTC
CASSMTGTGLGETQYF
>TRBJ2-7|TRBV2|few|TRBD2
TGTGCCAGCAGTCCCTCGGGACTAGCGGACTCCTACGAGCAGTACTTC
CASSPSGLADSYEQYF
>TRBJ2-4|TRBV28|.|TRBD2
TGTGCCAGCAAGGAGGGGCTAGCGGGAGCCTTAGCCAAAAACATTCAGTACTTC
CASKEGLAGALAKNIQYF
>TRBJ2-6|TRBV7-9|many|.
TGTGCCAGCAGCTTATCGAACTCTGGGGCCAACGTCCTGACTTTC
CASSLSNSGANVLTF
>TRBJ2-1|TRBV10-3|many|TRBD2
TGTGCCATCAGTGTAATAGCGGGGGAGTCGGGTGAGCAGTTCTTC
CAISVIAGESGEQFF
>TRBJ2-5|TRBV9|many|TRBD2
TGTGCCAGCAGCCCAGCGGGAGAAGAGACCCAGTACTTC
CASSPAGEETQYF
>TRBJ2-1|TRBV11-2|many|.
TGTGCCAGCAGCTTAGTGGCTAGTCATAATGAGCAGTTCTTC
CASSLVASHNEQFF
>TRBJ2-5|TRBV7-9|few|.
TGTGCCAGCAGCCTTAATGCGGGACGCATGGAGACCCAGTACTTC
CASSLNAGRMETQYF